This passage covers 24 T cell receptor beta chains from one sample sequenced in a study of molecular identifiers for immune sequencing clone quantification (dated by TCRdb to the late 2010s). Library generation was performed with PCR. Sequencing took place on an Illumina HiSeq 4000. The public reads were run again by TCRdb, first through fastp at Q25 and then through MiXCR, and only productive beta chains were kept. For every CDR3 protein sequence, its rows merge into one entry that carries the most common genes and DNA. The sample table shows approximately 670,000 distinct CDR3 sequences, and around 20% are seen once. The ten largest clones add up to 0.85% of the sample. The sequenced sample was naive CD8+ T cells from blood, with Jurkat cell RNA spiked in. This sample's cell subset or site label indicates: FACS-sorted CD8+CD4-CCR7+CD45RA+ naive T cells. The receptors come from a human donor in good health. Some libraries in this study had Jurkat cell RNA spiked in.

This clonotype was found many times. This chain links TRBV28 with TRBJ1-6; TRBD1 aligns across 8 bases. Trimming cost V 6 bases and J 6 bases; bases outside gene matches: 10. This CDR3 has 16 residues. Germline lookup yields CDR1 MDHEN and CDR2 SYDVKM. The CDR3 nucleotides are TGTGCCAGCAGCCTTTCGGGGACAGGCCTTAATTCACCCCTCCACTTT. This translates into CASSLSGTGLNSPLHF.

This clonotype was seen repeatedly, ten times or more. The rearrangement uses TRBV29-1 and TRBJ2-1; D ambiguous. There are 13 residues in the CDR3. The V and J ends lost 7 bases and 4 bases respectively, with 14 bases between them. The V gene's germline CDR1 is SQVTM and CDR2 ANQGSEA. CDR3 sequence: CSGRWQVYNEQFF. The CDR3 DNA reads as TGCAGCGGCAGGTGGCAGGTATACAATGAGCAGTTCTTC.

This clonotype was seen many times. V usage is TRBV5-4 and J usage is TRBJ1-2; TRBD1 might be the D (5 bases). The germline V and J ends were trimmed by 5 bases and 5 bases, with 16 bases remaining between them. The CDR3 is 14 residues long. Germline CDR1 and CDR2: SGHNT and YYREEE (reference sequence). The CDR3 coding sequence is TGTGCCAGCAGGGAACAAGGGGTTGCGTATGGCTACACCTTC. Translation gives CASREQGVAYGYTF.

This clonotype has only a few counts. This chain links TRBV4-3 with TRBJ2-5, with D perhaps TRBD1 (6 bases). Germline lookup yields CDR1 LGHNA and CDR2 YSLEER. Trimming removed 0 bases from V and 0 bases from J, with 11 bases in between. This CDR3 contains 16 residues. The CDR3 region has the DNA TGCGCCAGCAGCCAAGATATGGCAGGGGACCAAGAGACCCAGTACTTC. This encodes CASSQDMAGDQETQYF.

This clonotype was detected ten times or more. The genes are TRBV7-9 and TRBJ1-1; the D gene is possibly TRBD1 (5 bases). Germline V gene lookup returns CDR1 SEHNR and CDR2 FQNEAQ (reference sequence). V lost 1 base and J lost 1, with 13 bases in between. This CDR3 is built from 16 residues. The CDR3, as DNA: TGTGCCAGCAGCTTAGATGGGGCACTGGAGAACACTGAAGCTTTCTTT. Translation: CASSLDGALENTEAFF.

The sample holds many counts of this clonotype. V and J are TRBV27 and TRBJ2-1; the D call may be TRBD1 or TRBD2 (6 bases each). The ends were cut back, 1 base at V and 7 bases at J, with 14 bases in the middle. Germline CDR1 MNHEY, CDR2 SMNVEV (reference sequence). The CDR3 sequence is 15 residues long. CDR3 coding DNA: TGTGCCAGCAGTTTATGGGGGGCCGATGAGAATGAGCAGTTCTTC. It translates to CASSLWGADENEQFF.

This clonotype was detected a few times. A much larger clone is a single base away; this may be a read error. The V gene is TRBV28, the J gene TRBJ2-3; D unclear. The germline gives CDR1 MDHEN, CDR2 SYDVKM. This CDR3 is 12 amino acids long. Trimming pared 11 bases from V and 3 bases from J, leaving 12 bases between. The CDR3 DNA sequence: TGTGCCGCCGTAGCAGATACAGATACGCAGTATTTT. As protein: CAAVADTDTQYF.

The V and J genes are TRBV12-3 or TRBV12-4 and TRBJ1-5; D is unclear. V gave up 6 bases and J gave up 7 bases, with 13 bases separating them. This CDR3 contains 13 residues. CDR3 sequence reads: CASSSTLRQPQHF. The CDR3 DNA reads as TGTGCCAGCAGCTCGACCCTAAGACAGCCCCAGCATTTT.

This clonotype has more than one count but fewer than ten. The V call is TRBV13, the J call TRBJ1-2, with 9 nucleotides matching TRBD1. With V trimmed by 8 bases and J by 8 bases, 12 bases remained unmatched. The CDR3 consists of 14 residues. In germline, CDR1 is PRHDT, CDR2 FYEKMQ (reference sequence). The DNA of the CDR3 is TGTGCCAGCGTTGAGACAGGGGGAGGAGGGGGCTACACCTTC. Translated: CASVETGGGGGYTF.

Of note for this clonotype: A much larger clone lies a single base off, so this may be a read error. The CDR3 is CATSGTRASQETQYF. The CDR3 bases are TGTGCCACCAGCGGTACCCGGGCCAGCCAAGAGACCCAGTACTTC. The chain has TRBV15 and TRBJ2-5; D remains ambiguous. V was shortened by 5 bases and J by 1 base, with 14 bases between the two germline ends. Germline V gene data show CDR1 as LNHNV and CDR2 as YYDKDF (reference sequence). The CDR3 is 15 amino acids.

The chain carries TRBV4-3 and TRBJ2-1; either TRBD1 or TRBD2 may fit D (6 bases each). CDR1 is LGHNA and CDR2 is YSLEER in the germline V gene. Trimming cost V 0 bases and J 0 bases, with 12 bases left between them. CDR3 length: 17 residues. CDR3 amino acids: CASSQDGGPSSYNEQFF. The CDR3, as DNA: TGCGCCAGCAGCCAAGATGGGGGGCCAAGCTCCTACAATGAGCAGTTCTTC.

In this sample, this clonotype turned up many times. This chain links TRBV12-3 or TRBV12-4 with TRBJ2-7; TRBD1 is a possible D gene (6 bases). The length of the CDR3 is 14 residues. V was pared by 5 bases and J by 0 bases, with 11 bases between. CDR3 sequence: CASSREDSSYEQYF. CDR3 coding DNA: TGTGCCAGCAGTCGCGAGGACAGCTCCTACGAGCAGTACTTC.

A word on this clonotype: A much larger clone sits a single nucleotide away, making a read error possible. The V and J genes are TRBV21-1 and TRBJ1-1. TRBV21-1 is given as a pseudogene. The CDR3 extends over 12 amino acids. This chain's CDR3 is CAGSQSDTEAFF. In DNA form, the CDR3 reads TGTGCCGGCAGCCAGTCGGACACTGAAGCTTTCTTT.

As for this clonotype: A much larger clonotype is one base distant, so this may be a read error. This rearrangement joins TRBV7-9 to TRBJ2-2; 8 nucleotides match TRBD2. Looked up from germline, CDR1 is SEHNR and CDR2 is FQNEAQ (reference sequence). CDR3 length: 15 residues. CDR3 region: CASNLAGFGTGELFF. The DNA of the CDR3 is TGTGCCAGCAACTTAGCGGGGTTCGGGACCGGGGAGCTGTTTTTT. Together with reference TRBV7-9 and TRBJ2-2, the CDR3 gives the full variable domain: DTGVSQNPRHKITKRGQNVTFRCDPISEHNRLYWYRQTLGQGPEFLTYFQNEAQLEKSRLLSDRFSAERPKGSFSTLEIQRTEQGDSAMYLCASNLAGFGTGELFFGEGSRLTVL.

This clonotype was seen once. At one end the junction does not follow the germline gene, possibly because of a read error. The CDR3 loop is CASLFSGSSYDEQFF. The CDR3 coding sequence is TGTGCCAGTCTCTTCAGCGGAAGCTCCTACGATGAGCAGTTCTTC. This chain links TRBV28 with TRBJ2-1; maybe TRBD2 (5 bases). Germline V CDR1 and CDR2: MDHEN, SYDVKM. The CDR3 runs 15 residues.

On this clonotype itself: Given a much more abundant clone one base away, this may be a read error. The CDR3 DNA is TGTGCCAGCAGCCCCTACCCGGGACAGGAGGCAGAAGAGCAGTACTTC. This codes for CASSPYPGQEAEEQYF. The chain links TRBV4-2 to TRBJ2-7; 8 bases fit TRBD1. In germline, CDR1 is LGHNA, CDR2 YNFKEQ. This CDR3 contains 16 residues. The V segment lost 4 bases and the J segment 7 bases; nucleotides outside the gene matches: 15.

This clonotype was seen ten or more times. This chain joins TRBV12-3 or TRBV12-4 and TRBJ2-3, with 11 positions matching TRBD2. V was pared by 4 bases and J by 5 bases, with 11 bases of the junction left unmatched. The CDR3 has 17 amino acids. Written as DNA, the CDR3 is TGTGCCAGCAGTTCCACTATAGCGGGGGGGCCAAGAGATACGCAGTATTTT. This translates into CASSSTIAGGPRDTQYF.

This clonotype was detected many times. The chain is built from TRBV4-1 and TRBJ1-4; D is uncertain. Germline V gives CDR1 MGHRA, CDR2 YSYEKL. The CDR3 length is 17 residues. With 3 bases removed from V and 10 bases from J, the gap between germline ends came to 24 bases. CDR3 amino acids: CASSHQPAFVGEGKLFF. The CDR3 nucleotides are TGCGCCAGCAGCCATCAACCCGCTTTTGTTGGGGAAGGAAAACTGTTTTTT.

In the case of this clonotype: This may be a read error: a much more frequent sequence differs by one nucleotide. The rearrangement links TRBV20-1 to TRBJ2-7, with TRBD1 matching over 12 bases. Germline CDR1 DFQATT, CDR2 SNEGSKA (reference sequence). The CDR3 length is 14 residues. Germline trimming cut 3 bases from V and 6 bases from J; bases unmatched to any gene: 6. The CDR3 here is CSARGTGGYCEQYF. The CDR3 DNA sequence: TGCAGTGCTAGGGGGACAGGGGGCTACTGCGAGCAGTACTTC.

This clonotype was seen a handful of times. The chain couples TRBV2 to TRBJ2-1; 8 bases are shared with TRBD1. The CDR3 length is 16 residues. Germline CDR1 and CDR2: SNHLY and FYNNEI. Trimming removed 6 bases from V and 0 bases from J; junction bases left unmatched: 7. CDR3 sequence: CASSPGTGSSYNEQFF. The CDR3 DNA reads TGTGCCAGCAGCCCCGGGACAGGCAGCTCCTACAATGAGCAGTTCTTC. Looking up the rest from reference TRBV2 and TRBJ2-1 gives the full variable domain: EPEVTQTPSHQVTQMGQEVILRCVPISNHLYFYWYRQILGQKVEFLVSFYNNEISEKSEIFDDQFSVERPDGSNFTLKIRSTKLEDSAMYFCASSPGTGSSYNEQFFGPGTRLTVL.

The chain carries TRBV19 and TRBJ2-7; D might be TRBD1 (6 bases). The CDR3 covers 16 residues. Trimming took off 5 bases at V and 5 bases at J, with 22 bases between the two ends. In germline, CDR1 is LNHDA, CDR2 SQIVND (reference sequence). The CDR3 spells CASSVGTGSLFDEQYF. The CDR3 nucleotides are TGTGCCAGTAGTGTAGGTACAGGGAGTCTTTTTGACGAGCAGTACTTC.

This clonotype occurred many times. The V gene is TRBV11-2, the J gene TRBJ2-3; D might be TRBD2 (5 bases). The CDR3 totals 14 residues. CDR1 SGHAT and CDR2 FQNNGV come from the germline V gene. V lost 3 bases and J lost 3, with 10 bases in between. The CDR3 coding sequence is TGTGCCAGCAGCTTCGTAACGGGGACAGATACGCAGTATTTT. It codes for CASSFVTGTDTQYF.

The chain couples TRBV2 to TRBJ1-1, with 9 bases lining up with TRBD1. The CDR3 is 16 amino acids. Germline values: CDR1 SNHLY, CDR2 FYNNEI. Germline trimming cut 6 bases from V and 7 bases from J; bases unmatched to any gene: 15. CDR3 DNA sequence: TGTGCCAGCAGCCCTGGGACAGGGCCCTTTGAAGATGAAGCTTTCTTT. Translated: CASSPGTGPFEDEAFF.

This clonotype occurred many times. V and J are TRBV12-3 or TRBV12-4 and TRBJ2-2, with 13 bases that match TRBD2. The CDR3 totals 21 residues. Trimming cost V 2 bases and J 4 bases; bases outside gene matches: 16. The CDR3 loop reads CASSLNSLGLAGSGGTGELFF. The CDR3 nucleotides are TGTGCCAGCAGTTTAAACTCGTTGGGACTAGCGGGGAGTGGGGGCACCGGGGAGCTGTTTTTT.